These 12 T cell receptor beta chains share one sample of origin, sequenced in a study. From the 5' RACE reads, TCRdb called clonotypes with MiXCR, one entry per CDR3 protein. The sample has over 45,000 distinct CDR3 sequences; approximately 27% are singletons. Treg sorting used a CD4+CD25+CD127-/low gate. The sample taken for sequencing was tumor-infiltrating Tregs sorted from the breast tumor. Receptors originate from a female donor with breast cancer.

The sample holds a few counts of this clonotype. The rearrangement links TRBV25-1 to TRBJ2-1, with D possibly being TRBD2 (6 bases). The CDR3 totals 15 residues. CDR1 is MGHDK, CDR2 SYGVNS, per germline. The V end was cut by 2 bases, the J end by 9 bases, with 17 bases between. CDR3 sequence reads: CASSEPGGEGGEQFF. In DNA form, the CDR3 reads TGTGCCAGCAGTGAACCTGGGGGAGAGGGAGGTGAGCAGTTCTTC. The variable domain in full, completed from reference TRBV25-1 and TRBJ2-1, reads EADIYQTPRYLVIGTGKKITLECSQTMGHDKMYWYQQDPGMELHLIHYSYGVNSTEKGDLSSESTVSRIRTEHFPLTLESARPSHTSQYLCASSEPGGEGGEQFFGPGTRLTVL.

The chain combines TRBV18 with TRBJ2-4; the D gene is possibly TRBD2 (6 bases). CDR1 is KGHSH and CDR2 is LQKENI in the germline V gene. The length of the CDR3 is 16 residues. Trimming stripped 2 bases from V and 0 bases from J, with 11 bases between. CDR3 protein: CASSPGSGLAKNIQYF. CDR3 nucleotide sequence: TGTGCCAGCTCACCAGGTAGCGGACTAGCCAAAAACATTCAGTACTTC.

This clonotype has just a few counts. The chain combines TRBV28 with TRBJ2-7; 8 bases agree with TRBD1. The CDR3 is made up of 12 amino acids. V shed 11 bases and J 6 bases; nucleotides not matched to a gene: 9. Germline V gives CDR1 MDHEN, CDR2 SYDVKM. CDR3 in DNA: TGTGCCTGCCAGACAGGGGTTGGCGAGCAGTACTTC. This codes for CACQTGVGEQYF.

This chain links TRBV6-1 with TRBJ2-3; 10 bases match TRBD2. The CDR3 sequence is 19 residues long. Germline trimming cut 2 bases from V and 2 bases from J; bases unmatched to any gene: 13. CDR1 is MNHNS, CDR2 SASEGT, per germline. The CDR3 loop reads CASSERSGRARTDTDTQYF. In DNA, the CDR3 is TGTGCCAGCAGTGAAAGAAGCGGGAGGGCCCGAACAGACACAGATACGCAGTATTTT.

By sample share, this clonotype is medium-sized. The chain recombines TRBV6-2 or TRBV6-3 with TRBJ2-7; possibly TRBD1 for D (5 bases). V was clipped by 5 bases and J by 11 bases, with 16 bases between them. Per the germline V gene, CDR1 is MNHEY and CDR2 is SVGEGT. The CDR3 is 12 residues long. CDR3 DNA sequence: TGTGCCAGCAGTCTCGACCGGGCAGGGAAGTACTTC. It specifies CASSLDRAGKYF.

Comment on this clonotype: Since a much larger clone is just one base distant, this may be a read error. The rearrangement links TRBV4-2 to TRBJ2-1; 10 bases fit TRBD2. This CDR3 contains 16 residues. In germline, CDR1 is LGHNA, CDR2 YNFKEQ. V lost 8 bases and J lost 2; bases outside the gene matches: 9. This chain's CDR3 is CASGPRTSGAYNEQFF. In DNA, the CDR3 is TGTGCCAGCGGCCCGAGGACTAGCGGAGCCTACAATGAGCAGTTCTTC.

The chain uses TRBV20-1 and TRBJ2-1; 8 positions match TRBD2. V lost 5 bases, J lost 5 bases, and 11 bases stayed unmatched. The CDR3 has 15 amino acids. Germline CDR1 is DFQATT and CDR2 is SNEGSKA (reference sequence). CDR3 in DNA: TGCAGTGCTCAAGAGCCAGCGGGGGAGAACAATGAGCAGTTCTTC. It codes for CSAQEPAGENNEQFF.

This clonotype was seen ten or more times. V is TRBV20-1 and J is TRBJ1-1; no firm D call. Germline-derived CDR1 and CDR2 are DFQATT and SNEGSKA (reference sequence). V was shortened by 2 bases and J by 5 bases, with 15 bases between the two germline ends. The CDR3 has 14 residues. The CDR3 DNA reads TGCAGTGCTAGATACCAGTCGGGTAGGACTGAAGCTTTCTTT. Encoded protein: CSARYQSGRTEAFF.

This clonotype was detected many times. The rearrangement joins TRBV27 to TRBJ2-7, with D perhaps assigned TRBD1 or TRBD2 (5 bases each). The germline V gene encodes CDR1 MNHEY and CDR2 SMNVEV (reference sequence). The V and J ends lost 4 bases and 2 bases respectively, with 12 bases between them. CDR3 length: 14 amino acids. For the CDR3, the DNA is TGTGCCAGCAGTTCTCTCGGGACCACCTACGAGCAGTACTTC. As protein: CASSSLGTTYEQYF.

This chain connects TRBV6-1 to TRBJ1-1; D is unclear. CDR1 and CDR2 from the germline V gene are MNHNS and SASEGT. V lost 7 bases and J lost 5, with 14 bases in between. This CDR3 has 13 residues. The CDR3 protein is CASNTQSGTEAFF. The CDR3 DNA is TGTGCCAGCAACACCCAATCGGGGACTGAAGCTTTCTTT.

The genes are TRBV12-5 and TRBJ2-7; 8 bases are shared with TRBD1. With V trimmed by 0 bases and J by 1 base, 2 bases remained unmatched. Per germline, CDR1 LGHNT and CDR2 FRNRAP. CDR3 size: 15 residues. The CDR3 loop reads CASGLVQGGSYEQYF. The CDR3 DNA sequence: TGTGCTAGTGGTTTGGTACAGGGGGGATCCTACGAGCAGTACTTC.

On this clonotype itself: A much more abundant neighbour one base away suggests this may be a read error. CDR3 nucleotides: TGCGCCAGCAGACCGGACGCTCAAGGGGTCGGCTACATCTTC. It codes for CASRPDAQGVGYIF. The chain has TRBV5-1 and TRBJ1-2, with a weak D call TRBD1 (5 bases). The CDR3 consists of 14 residues. Germline V gene data show CDR1 as SGHRS and CDR2 as YFSETQ. The full variable domain, rest sourced from reference TRBV5-1 and TRBJ1-2, is KAGVTQTPRYLIKTRGQQVTLSCSPISGHRSVSWYQQTPGQGLQFLFEYFSETQRNKGNFPGRFSGRQFSNSRSEMNVSTLELGDSALYLCASRPDAQGVGYIFGSGTRLTVV.